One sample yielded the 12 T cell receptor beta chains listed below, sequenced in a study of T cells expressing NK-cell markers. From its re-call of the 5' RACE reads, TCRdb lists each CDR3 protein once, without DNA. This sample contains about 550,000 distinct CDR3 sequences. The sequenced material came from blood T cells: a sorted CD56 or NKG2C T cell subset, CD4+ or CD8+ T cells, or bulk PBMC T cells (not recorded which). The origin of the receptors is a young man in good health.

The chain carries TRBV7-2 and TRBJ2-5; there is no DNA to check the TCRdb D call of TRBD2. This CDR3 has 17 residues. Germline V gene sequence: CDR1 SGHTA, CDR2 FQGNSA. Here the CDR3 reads CASSLARAGGYQETQYF.

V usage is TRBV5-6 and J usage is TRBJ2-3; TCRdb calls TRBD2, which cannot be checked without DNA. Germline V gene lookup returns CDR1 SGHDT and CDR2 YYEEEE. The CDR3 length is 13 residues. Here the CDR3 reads CASSPDGEDTQYF.

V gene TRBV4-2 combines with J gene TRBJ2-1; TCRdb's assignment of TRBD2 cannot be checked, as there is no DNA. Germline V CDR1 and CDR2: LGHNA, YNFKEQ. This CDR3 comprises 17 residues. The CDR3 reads CASSLGTSGRAQDEQFF.

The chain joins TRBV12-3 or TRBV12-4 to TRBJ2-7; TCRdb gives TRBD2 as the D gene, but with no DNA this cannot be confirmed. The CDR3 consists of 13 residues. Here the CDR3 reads CASTPAGPYEQYF.

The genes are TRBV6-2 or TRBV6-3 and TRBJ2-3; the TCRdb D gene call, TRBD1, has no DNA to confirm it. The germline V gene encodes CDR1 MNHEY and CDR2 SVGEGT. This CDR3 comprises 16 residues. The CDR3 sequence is CASSYDPGRDTDTQYF.

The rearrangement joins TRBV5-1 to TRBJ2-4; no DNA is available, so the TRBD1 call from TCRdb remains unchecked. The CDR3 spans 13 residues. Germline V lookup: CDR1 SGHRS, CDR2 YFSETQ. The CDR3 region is CASAGTAKNIQYF.

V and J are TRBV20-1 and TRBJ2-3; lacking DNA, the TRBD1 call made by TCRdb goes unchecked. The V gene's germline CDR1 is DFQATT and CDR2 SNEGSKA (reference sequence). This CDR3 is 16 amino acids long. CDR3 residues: CSARDGGTGVGDTQYF.

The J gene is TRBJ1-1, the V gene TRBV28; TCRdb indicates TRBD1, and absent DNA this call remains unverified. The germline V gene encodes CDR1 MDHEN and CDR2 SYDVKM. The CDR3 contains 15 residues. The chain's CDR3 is CASIHQGAGNTEAFF.

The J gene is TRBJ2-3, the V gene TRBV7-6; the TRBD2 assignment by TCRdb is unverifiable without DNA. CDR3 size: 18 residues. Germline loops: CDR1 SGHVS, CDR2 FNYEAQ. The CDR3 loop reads CASSLGLAGGSFTDTQYF.

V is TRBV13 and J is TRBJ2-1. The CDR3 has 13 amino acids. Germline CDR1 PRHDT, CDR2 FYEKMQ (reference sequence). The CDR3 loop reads CASIGKPRNEQFF.

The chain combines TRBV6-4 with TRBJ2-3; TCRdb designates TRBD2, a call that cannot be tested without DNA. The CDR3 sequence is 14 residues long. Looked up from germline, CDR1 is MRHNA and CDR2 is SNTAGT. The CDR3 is CASSPLAGGDTQYF.

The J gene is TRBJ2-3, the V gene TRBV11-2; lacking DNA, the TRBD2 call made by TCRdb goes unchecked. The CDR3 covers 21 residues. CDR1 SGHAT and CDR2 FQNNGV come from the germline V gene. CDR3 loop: CASSLEARQGRLAGDTDTQYF.